Below are 5 T cell receptor beta chains sequenced from a single sample in a study of cytomegalovirus exposure and HLA in healthy donors. Amplification used 60 Vbeta primers and 13 Jbeta primers. Data came from immunoSEQ multiplex PCR; TCRdb stores just in-frame clones and leaves some out. The data contain 100,000 or so clones, over 75% of them singletons. Source material: PBMCs. The source is a man younger than 40 in good health and CMV-seropositive.

The V call is TRBV9, the J call TRBJ1-4, with a tentative D call TRBD1 (5 bases). Germline V gives CDR1 SGDLS, CDR2 YYNGEE. Trimming took off 5 bases at V and 5 bases at J, with 16 bases between the two ends. CDR3 length equals 15 residues. The CDR3 DNA is TGTGCCAGCAGTCCCCTCGGGCGGACAAATGAAAAACTGTTTTTT. Its translation is CASSPLGRTNEKLFF.

This clone was seen only once. This chain links TRBV5-1 with TRBJ2-7, with 12 bases lining up with TRBD1. Germline loops: CDR1 SGHRS, CDR2 YFSETQ. The V segment lost 3 bases and the J segment 7 bases; nucleotides outside the gene matches: 5. This CDR3 has 14 amino acids. CDR3 loop: CASSWGQGAKEQYF. The DNA of the CDR3 is TGCGCCAGCAGCTGGGGACAGGGGGCGAAAGAGCAGTACTTC.

The genes are TRBV6-5 and TRBJ1-2; possibly TRBD1 for D (5 bases). V was cut by 8 bases and J by 4 bases, with 11 bases left in between. Germline loops: CDR1 MNHEY, CDR2 SVGAGI. This CDR3 has 12 residues. DNA for the CDR3: TGTGCCAGCCGGGGGGTTGGCTATGGCTACACCTTC. Protein product: CASRGVGYGYTF.

The sample holds one count of this clone. J is TRBJ2-7 and V is TRBV6-6, with TRBD1 matching 10 bases. Germline CDR1 is MNHNY and CDR2 is SVGAGI (reference sequence). The CDR3 has 14 amino acids. J lost 0 bases, V lost 6 bases, and 2 bases had no gene match. The CDR3, as DNA: TGTGCCAGCAGGGGGACAGGGGACTCCTACGAGCAGTACTTC. As protein: CASRGTGDSYEQYF.

The rearrangement uses TRBV2 and TRBJ2-3; TRBD2 agrees at 12 bases. CDR3 size: 16 residues. Germline-derived CDR1 and CDR2 are SNHLY and FYNNEI. V gave up 5 bases and J gave up 10 bases; unmatched junction bases: 13. The CDR3 DNA is TGTGCCAGCAGTCAGACTAGCGGGGGAGCTGGGGGTGCGCAGTATTTT. Protein: CASSQTSGGAGGAQYF.